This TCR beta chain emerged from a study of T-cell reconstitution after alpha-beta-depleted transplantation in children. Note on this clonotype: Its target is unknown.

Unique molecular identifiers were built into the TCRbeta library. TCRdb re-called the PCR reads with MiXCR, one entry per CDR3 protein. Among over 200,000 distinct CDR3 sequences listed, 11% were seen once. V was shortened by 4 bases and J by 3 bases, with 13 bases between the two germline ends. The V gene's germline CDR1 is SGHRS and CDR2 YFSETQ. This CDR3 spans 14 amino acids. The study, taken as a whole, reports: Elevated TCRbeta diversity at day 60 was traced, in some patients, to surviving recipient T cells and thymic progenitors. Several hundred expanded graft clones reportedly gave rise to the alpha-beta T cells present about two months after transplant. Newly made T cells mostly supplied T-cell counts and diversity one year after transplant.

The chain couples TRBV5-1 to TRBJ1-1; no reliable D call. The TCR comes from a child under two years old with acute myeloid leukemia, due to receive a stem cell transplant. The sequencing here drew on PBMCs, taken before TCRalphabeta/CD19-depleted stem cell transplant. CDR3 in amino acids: CASSLTATDTEAFF. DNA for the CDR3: TGCGCCAGCAGCCTTACAGCGACCGACACTGAAGCTTTCTTT.